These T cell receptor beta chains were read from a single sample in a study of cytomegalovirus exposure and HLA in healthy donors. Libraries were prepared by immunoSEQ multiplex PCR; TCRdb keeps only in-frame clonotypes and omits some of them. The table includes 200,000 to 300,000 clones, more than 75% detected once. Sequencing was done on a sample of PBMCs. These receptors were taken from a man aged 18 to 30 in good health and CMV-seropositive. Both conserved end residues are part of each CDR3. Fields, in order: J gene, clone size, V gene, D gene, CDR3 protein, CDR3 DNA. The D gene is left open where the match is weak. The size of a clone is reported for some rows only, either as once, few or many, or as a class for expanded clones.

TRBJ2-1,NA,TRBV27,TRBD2,CASSPRRTSGRFEQFF,TGTGCCAGCAGCCCTAGGAGGACTAGCGGGAGATTTGAGCAGTTCTTC
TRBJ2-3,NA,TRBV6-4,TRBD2,CASSKSGLAGATDTQYF,TGTGCCAGCAGTAAATCAGGACTAGCGGGTGCCACAGATACGCAGTATTTT
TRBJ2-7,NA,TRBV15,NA,CATSRGGTFTYEQYF,TGTGCCACCAGCAGGGGGGGGACATTCACCTACGAGCAGTACTTC
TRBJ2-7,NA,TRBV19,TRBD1,CASSSGTGYEQYF,TGTGCCAGTAGCTCCGGGACAGGCTACGAGCAGTACTTC
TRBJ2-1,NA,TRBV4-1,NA,CASSQEGTRGSYNEQFF,TGCGCCAGCAGCCAAGAGGGGACTCGAGGCTCCTACAATGAGCAGTTCTTC
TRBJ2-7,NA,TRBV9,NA,CASSPAGSSYEQYF,TGTGCCAGCAGCCCGGCCGGAAGCTCCTACGAGCAGTACTTC
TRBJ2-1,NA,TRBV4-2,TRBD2,CASSQELIRGLAGYNEQFF,TGTGCCAGCAGCCAAGAGCTGATACGAGGACTAGCGGGATACAATGAGCAGTTCTTC
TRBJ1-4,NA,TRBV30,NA,CAWSVSGGLGHEKLFF,TGTGCCTGGAGTGTATCTGGCGGGTTGGGCCACGAAAAACTGTTTTTT
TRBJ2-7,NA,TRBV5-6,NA,CASSLVVLGEQYF,TGTGCCAGCAGCTTGGTAGTTCTGGGGGAGCAGTACTTC
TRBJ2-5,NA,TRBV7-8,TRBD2,CASSPWLAGGGDQETQYF,TGTGCCAGCAGCCCATGGCTAGCGGGAGGTGGAGACCAAGAGACCCAGTACTTC
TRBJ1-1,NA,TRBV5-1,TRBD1,CASSARTGGLAEAFF,TGCGCCAGCAGCGCCCGGACAGGGGGCCTCGCTGAAGCTTTCTTT
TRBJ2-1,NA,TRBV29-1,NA,CSVTSFDEQFF,TGCAGCGTTACTAGTTTCGATGAGCAGTTCTTC
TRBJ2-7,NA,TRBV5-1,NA,CASSLVSGVSSYEQYF,TGCGCCAGCAGCTTGGTGTCCGGGGTGAGCTCCTACGAGCAGTACTTC
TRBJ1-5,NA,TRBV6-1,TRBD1,CASSEAGSGGQPQHF,TGTGCCAGCAGCGAAGCCGGATCAGGGGGTCAGCCCCAGCATTTT
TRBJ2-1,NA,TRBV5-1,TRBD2,CASSLQVSGNEQFF,TGCGCCAGCAGCTTGCAGGTTAGCGGGAATGAGCAGTTCTTC
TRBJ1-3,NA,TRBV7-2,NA,CASSLGRSSGNTIYF,TGTGCCAGCAGCTTAGGGCGCAGCTCTGGAAACACCATATATTTT
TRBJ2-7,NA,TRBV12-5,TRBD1,CASVYRGWGEQYF,TGTGCTAGTGTATACAGGGGCTGGGGCGAGCAGTACTTC
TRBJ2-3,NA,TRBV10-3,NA,CAIGREVADTQYF,TGTGCCATCGGAAGAGAAGTGGCAGATACGCAGTATTTT
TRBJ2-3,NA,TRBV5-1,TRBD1,CASSWDREGHTQYF,TGCGCCAGCAGCTGGGACAGGGAGGGGCATACGCAGTATTTT
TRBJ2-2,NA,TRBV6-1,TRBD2,CASSVSSGSGELFF,TGTGCCAGCAGTGTGTCTAGCGGTTCCGGGGAGCTGTTTTTT
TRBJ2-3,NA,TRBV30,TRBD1,CAWSPSRDRDIDTQYF,TGTGCCTGGAGTCCAAGCCGGGACAGGGATATAGATACGCAGTATTTT
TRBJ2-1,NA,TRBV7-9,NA,CASSLVTVNEQFF,TGTGCCAGCAGCTTAGTTACAGTCAATGAGCAGTTCTTC
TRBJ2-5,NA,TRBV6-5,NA,CASSYSGTQETQYF,TGTGCCAGCAGTTACTCGGGGACCCAAGAGACCCAGTACTTC
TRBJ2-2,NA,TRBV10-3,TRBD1,CAIRGQGRGTGELFF,TGTGCCATCAGAGGACAGGGGCGGGGCACCGGGGAGCTGTTTTTT
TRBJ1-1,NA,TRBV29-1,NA,CSVDQGTAEAFF,TGCAGCGTTGATCAGGGCACGGCTGAAGCTTTCTTT
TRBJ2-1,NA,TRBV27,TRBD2,CASSPRTSGFLNEQFF,TGTGCCAGCAGCCCAAGGACTAGCGGGTTCCTCAATGAGCAGTTCTTC
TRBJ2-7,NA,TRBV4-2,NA,CASSPRSGYEQYF,TGTGCCAGCAGCCCCAGGAGTGGCTACGAGCAGTACTTC
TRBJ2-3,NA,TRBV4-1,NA,CASSQDGSARTDTQYF,TGCGCCAGCAGCCAAGATGGTTCAGCACGGACAGATACGCAGTATTTT
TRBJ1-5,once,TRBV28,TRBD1,CASSPGQGKQPQHF,TGTGCCAGCAGTCCGGGACAGGGGAAACAGCCCCAGCATTTT
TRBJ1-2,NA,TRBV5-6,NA,CASSLGGRNYGYTF,TGTGCCAGCAGCTTGGGGGGCCGTAACTATGGCTACACCTTC
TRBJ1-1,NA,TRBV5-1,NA,CASSPRAPTLNTEAFF,TGCGCCAGCAGTCCCCGGGCTCCGACTTTGAACACTGAAGCTTTCTTT
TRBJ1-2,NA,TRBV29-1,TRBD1,CSVGPGQGRGYTF,TGCAGCGTTGGGCCGGGACAGGGTCGGGGCTACACCTTC
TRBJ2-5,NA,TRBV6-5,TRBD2,CASASASGRGETQYF,TGTGCCAGCGCCTCTGCTAGCGGGAGAGGCGAGACCCAGTACTTC
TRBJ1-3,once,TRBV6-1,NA,CASSDSGSGNTIYF,TGTGCCAGCAGTGATTCAGGGTCTGGAAACACCATATATTTT
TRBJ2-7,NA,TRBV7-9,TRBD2,CASSPAGGPFLHEQYF,TGTGCCAGCAGCCCGGCGGGAGGGCCCTTCTTGCACGAGCAGTACTTC
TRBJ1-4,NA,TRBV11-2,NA,CASSLSSDEKLFF,TGTGCCAGCAGCTTATCATCGGATGAAAAACTGTTTTTT
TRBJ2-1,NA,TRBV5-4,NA,CASSFGDFYNEQFF,TGTGCCAGCAGCTTCGGGGACTTCTACAATGAGCAGTTCTTC
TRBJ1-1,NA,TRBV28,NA,CASTVFFLRGTEAFF,TGTGCCAGTACGGTATTTTTCTTACGTGGCACTGAAGCTTTCTTT
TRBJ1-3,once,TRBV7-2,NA,CASSLVSSSGNTIYF,TGTGCCAGCAGCCTAGTATCCAGCTCTGGAAACACCATATATTTT
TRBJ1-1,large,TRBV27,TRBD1,CASSLGQGVMNTEAFF,TGTGCCAGCAGTTTAGGCCAGGGGGTAATGAACACTGAAGCTTTCTTT
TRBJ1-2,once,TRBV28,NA,CASSFRVPRLGRVYDGYTF,TGTGCCAGCAGTTTCCGGGTTCCGCGGTTGGGCAGGGTTTACGATGGCTACACCTTC
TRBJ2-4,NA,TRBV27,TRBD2,CASSLKKLAGILAKNIQYF,TGTGCCAGCAGTTTAAAGAAGCTAGCGGGGATTCTAGCCAAAAACATTCAGTACTTC
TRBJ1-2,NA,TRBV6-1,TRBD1,CASSEKRQGAGYGYTF,TGTGCCAGCAGTGAAAAAAGACAGGGGGCAGGCTATGGCTACACCTTC
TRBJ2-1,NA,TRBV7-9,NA,CASYDGNEQFF,TGTGCCAGCTACGACGGCAATGAGCAGTTCTTC
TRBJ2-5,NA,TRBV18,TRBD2,CASSSGLAGVRETQYF,TGTGCCAGCTCATCCGGACTAGCGGGAGTTCGGGAGACCCAGTACTTC